At least ten counts were recorded for the clone carrying this T cell receptor beta chain. Beta-chain TCR CDR3 regions were amplified from RNA transcripts. HTBI primers served in a first-round RT-PCR, which a second-round multiplex PCR followed. TCRdb re-derived calls from the multiplex PCR reads in MiXCR, one entry per CDR3 protein. There are roughly 500,000 distinct CDR3 sequences in the sample; roughly 14% occur only once, and approximately 9.8% lies in the top ten. The source of the sample is a study of Graves' ophthalmopathy and Graves' hyperthyroidism. This receptor was obtained from a woman between 25 and 40 years old with Graves' ophthalmopathy. The specimen was blood.

The CDR3 protein is CASSQGGGTGTAYGYTF. The CDR3 coding sequence is TGCGCCAGCAGCCAGGGGGGAGGGACAGGGACTGCCTATGGCTACACCTTC. The rearrangement links TRBV4-1 to TRBJ1-2, with TRBD1 matching over 9 bases. Germline V CDR1 and CDR2: MGHRA, YSYEKL. The length of the CDR3 is 17 residues. V was clipped by 3 bases and J by 4 bases; unmatched bases: 12.